This T cell receptor (beta chain) was obtained from a study of blood T cell repertoires in COVID-19. On the study more broadly: COVID-19 samples from acute and convalescent phases originated in the United States, Italy and Spain. Nucleic acid was either cDNA or gDNA, and it came from T cells, B-cell-depleted T cells, or PBMCs.

CDR1 LGHNT and CDR2 FRNRAP come from the germline V gene. Germline trimming cut 6 bases from V and 6 bases from J; bases unmatched to any gene: 9. The CDR3 spans 15 residues. Original processing notes: The assay estimated nucleated cells by amplifying reference gene primers. Sequencing used immunoSEQ multiplex PCR; TCRdb keeps in-frame clones, though not all of them. That table gives V, J and clone size, and the DNA gave D and trimming. The table records around 63,000 clones, approximately 86% of them present only once. This clone has a single count. The receptor was isolated from an elderly woman with active COVID-19. Material for sequencing was peripheral blood. The V call is TRBV12-5, the J call TRBJ2-1, with 9 bases identical to TRBD2. The CDR3 spells CASGPPAGGLNEQFF. CDR3 bases: TGTGCTAGTGGCCCTCCAGCGGGGGGCCTCAATGAGCAGTTCTTC. Full variable domain (rest looked up from reference TRBV12-5 and TRBJ2-1): DARVTQTPRHKVTEMGQEVTMRCQPILGHNTVFWYRQTMMQGLELLAYFRNRAPLDDSGMPKDRFSAEMPDATLATLKIQPSEPRDSAVYFCASGPPAGGLNEQFFGPGTRLTVL.